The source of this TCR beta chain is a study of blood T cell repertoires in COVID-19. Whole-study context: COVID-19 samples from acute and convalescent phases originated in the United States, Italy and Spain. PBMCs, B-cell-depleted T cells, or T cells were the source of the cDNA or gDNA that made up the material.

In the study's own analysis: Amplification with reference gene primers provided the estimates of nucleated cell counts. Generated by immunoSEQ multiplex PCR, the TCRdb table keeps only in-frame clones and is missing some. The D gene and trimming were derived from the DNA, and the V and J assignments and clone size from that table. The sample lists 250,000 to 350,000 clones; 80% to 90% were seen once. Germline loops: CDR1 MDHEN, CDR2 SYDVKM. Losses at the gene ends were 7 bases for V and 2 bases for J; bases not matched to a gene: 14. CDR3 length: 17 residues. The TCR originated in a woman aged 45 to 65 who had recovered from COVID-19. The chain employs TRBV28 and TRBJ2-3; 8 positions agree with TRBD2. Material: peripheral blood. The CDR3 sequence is CASTPPGGTWDTDTQYF. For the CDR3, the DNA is TGTGCCAGCACCCCACCGGGGGGGACTTGGGACACAGATACGCAGTATTTT. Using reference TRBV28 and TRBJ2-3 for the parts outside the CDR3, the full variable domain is DVKVTQSSRYLVKRTGEKVFLECVQDMDHENMFWYRQDPGLGLRLIYFSYDVKMKEKGDIPEGYSVSREKKERFSLILESASTNQTSMYLCASTPPGGTWDTDTQYFGPGTRLTVL.